These 3 T cell receptor beta chains share one sample of origin, sequenced in a study of blood T cell repertoires in COVID-19. Sequenced by immunoSEQ multiplex PCR; TCRdb stores in-frame clones only, minus some. The sample carries around 150,000 clones, roughly 88% recorded once. The sequencing input was peripheral blood. The receptors originated from a woman aged 50 to 60 in a cohort sampled during active or convalescent COVID-19.

There are a few counts of this clone. This chain joins TRBV7-2 and TRBJ1-3; TRBD1 matches at 8 bases. Germline trimming cut 4 bases from V and 4 bases from J; bases unmatched to any gene: 6. CDR3 length: 15 residues. Germline CDR1 is SGHTA and CDR2 is FQGNSA. CDR3 in DNA: TGTGCCAGCAGCTCATACAGGGGGACGGGAAACACCATATATTTT. Its protein product is CASSSYRGTGNTIYF.

The V call is TRBV19, the J call TRBJ1-5; D not resolved. Germline CDR1 and CDR2: LNHDA and SQIVND (reference sequence). The CDR3 consists of 14 residues. Trimming pared 4 bases from V and 0 bases from J, leaving 7 bases between. In DNA form, the CDR3 reads TGTGCCAGTAGTAGGGCAGATAGCAATCAGCCCCAGCATTTT. It specifies CASSRADSNQPQHF.

This clone was detected only once. The genes are TRBV6-2 or TRBV6-3 and TRBJ1-5; TRBD1 agrees at 8 bases. Trimming took 5 bases from V and 3 from J; bases not matched to a gene: 6. There are 15 residues in the CDR3. CDR1 is MNHEY, CDR2 SVGEGT, per germline. CDR3 DNA sequence: TGTGCCAGCAGTACCGGGACAGGTTCCAATCAGCCCCAGCATTTT. Its translation is CASSTGTGSNQPQHF.